A single sample is the source of the 5 T cell receptor beta chains below, sequenced in a study of blood T cell repertoires in COVID-19. Profiled with immunoSEQ multiplex PCR; TCRdb holds only in-frame clones, not every one. The sample carries 170,000 or so clones, 80% to 90% recorded once. Sequencing used peripheral blood. The receptors derive from a man between 18 and 35 years old who had recovered from COVID-19.

The CDR3 sequence: CASRARGLAKEQFF. CDR3 in DNA: TGTGCCAGCAGGGCTAGGGGACTAGCCAAAGAGCAGTTCTTC. The V gene is TRBV2, the J gene TRBJ2-1; 9 bases match TRBD2. CDR3 length: 14 amino acids. Germline lookup yields CDR1 SNHLY and CDR2 FYNNEI. Trimming cost V 6 bases and J 10 bases; bases outside gene matches: 10.

The rearrangement uses TRBV28 and TRBJ1-2, with 7 nucleotides matching TRBD1. The CDR3 extends over 13 amino acids. Unmatched junction bases numbered 4, after V lost 5 bases and J lost 4 bases. Per germline, CDR1 MDHEN and CDR2 SYDVKM. As DNA, the CDR3 is TGTGCCAGCAGTCCCGGGACAGTCTATGGCTACACCTTC. Translation gives CASSPGTVYGYTF.

The chain uses TRBV24-1 and TRBJ2-3, with 8 bases matching TRBD1. The ends lost 2 bases at V and 3 bases at J; junction bases unmatched: 9. This CDR3 has 17 amino acids. CDR1 and CDR2 (germline): KGHDR, SFDVKD. CDR3 coding DNA: TGTGCCACCAGTGATTCGCCTTCGACAGGGGCGACAGATACGCAGTATTTT. Translation gives CATSDSPSTGATDTQYF.

The rearrangement joins TRBV29-1 to TRBJ2-7; the D gene is possibly TRBD2 (5 bases). Per the germline V gene, CDR1 is SQVTM and CDR2 is ANQGSEA. The CDR3 has 12 amino acids. Between the trimmed V and J ends, which lost 5 bases and 3 bases, there was a span of 11 bases. The CDR3 DNA sequence: TGCAGCGTTTCAGCGGAGCACTACGAGCAGTACTTC. Its translation: CSVSAEHYEQYF.

The V call is TRBV5-1, the J call TRBJ1-5, with a weak D call TRBD1 (5 bases). The V end was cut by 0 bases, the J end by 3 bases, with 16 bases between. In germline, CDR1 is SGHRS, CDR2 YFSETQ. This CDR3 comprises 17 residues. CDR3 sequence reads: CASSLDPLEGYNQPQHF. CDR3 in DNA: TGCGCCAGCAGCTTGGATCCTTTGGAGGGGTACAATCAGCCCCAGCATTTT. The full variable domain, with the rest looked up from reference TRBV5-1 and TRBJ1-5, is KAGVTQTPRYLIKTRGQQVTLSCSPISGHRSVSWYQQTPGQGLQFLFEYFSETQRNKGNFPGRFSGRQFSNSRSEMNVSTLELGDSALYLCASSLDPLEGYNQPQHFGDGTRLSIL.